These 21 T cell receptor beta chains were sequenced from one sample in a study of T cells in localized non-small cell lung cancer (dated by TCRdb to the early 2020s). The protocol used for the library was the immunoSEQ multiplex PCR assay. Drawn from immuneACCESS, this table holds only the in-frame rearrangements with V and J called that TCRdb kept. Clones are partly lost; checked studies trace under half to an unresolved V gene and leave the rest unexplained. The sample has roughly 29,000 clones on record, about 86% of them singletons. The ten largest clones take up around 5.3% of the sample. The material was peripheral blood mononuclear cells, obtained before any cancer treatment. The receptors shown here come from a man aged 35 to 69 with stage III lung adenocarcinoma.

This sequence joins TRBV11-2 and TRBJ2-3; D unclear. With 4 bases removed from V and 1 base from J, the gap between germline ends came to 12 bases. The CDR3 is 15 amino acids. In germline, CDR1 is SGHAT, CDR2 FQNNGV. The CDR3 region has the DNA TGTGCCAGCAGCTCCACCCAGTGGGGCACAGATACGCAGTATTTT. Protein sequence: CASSSTQWGTDTQYF.

The CDR3 region is CASSFGGNYGYTF. CDR3 DNA sequence: TGTGCCAGCAGCTTCGGCGGGAACTATGGCTACACCTTC. The chain employs TRBV5-5 and TRBJ1-2, with no clear D. Trimming removed 2 bases at V and 2 bases at J, with 7 bases between. The germline V gene encodes CDR1 SGHKS and CDR2 YYEKEE (reference sequence). CDR3 length equals 13 residues.

V is TRBV6-6 and J is TRBJ2-2; maybe TRBD2 (7 bases). This CDR3 spans 16 amino acids. Trimming removed 2 bases from V and 3 bases from J, with 13 bases in between. Germline values: CDR1 MNHNY, CDR2 SVGAGI (reference sequence). The CDR3: CASSYPQGGDTGELFF. The CDR3, as DNA: TGTGCCAGCAGTTACCCGCAAGGGGGGGACACCGGGGAGCTGTTTTTT.

The rearrangement links TRBV5-1 to TRBJ1-1; a weak D match, TRBD1 (5 bases). Trimming pared 4 bases from V and 5 bases from J, leaving 18 bases between. The germline CDR1 and CDR2 sequences are SGHRS and YFSETQ. The CDR3 contains 15 residues. The CDR3 region has the DNA TGCGCCAGCAGCGCCAATCTGGGGCAGGGTACTGAAGCTTTCTTT. Translation gives CASSANLGQGTEAFF. The entire variable domain, with the rest obtained from reference TRBV5-1 and TRBJ1-1, is as follows: KAGVTQTPRYLIKTRGQQVTLSCSPISGHRSVSWYQQTPGQGLQFLFEYFSETQRNKGNFPGRFSGRQFSNSRSEMNVSTLELGDSALYLCASSANLGQGTEAFFGQGTRLTVV.

The gene calls are TRBV19 and TRBJ2-1; tentative D call: TRBD2 (6 bases). Per the germline V gene, CDR1 is LNHDA and CDR2 is SQIVND (reference sequence). V gave up 3 bases and J gave up 6 bases, with 18 bases separating them. The CDR3 sequence is 16 residues long. The CDR3 spells CASSIGRRGPTNEQFF. CDR3 nucleotide sequence: TGTGCCAGTAGTATTGGGCGGAGGGGCCCTACCAATGAGCAGTTCTTC.

The V and J genes are TRBV2 and TRBJ2-5; no firm D call. The V gene's germline CDR1 is SNHLY and CDR2 FYNNEI. The CDR3 contains 12 residues. Trimming removed 10 bases from V and 0 bases from J, with 9 bases in between. In DNA form, the CDR3 reads TGTGCCACGGCGGCGAACCAAGAGACCCAGTACTTC. Protein sequence: CATAANQETQYF.

This rearrangement joins TRBV6-1 to TRBJ2-3; 10 bases are a match to TRBD2. V trimming: 8 bases; J trimming: 1 base; junction bases outside the gene matches: 3. The CDR3 is 14 residues long. Germline loops: CDR1 MNHNS, CDR2 SASEGT. The CDR3 region has the DNA TGTGCCAGCTGGCTAGCGGGGGGCACAGATACGCAGTATTTT. Its translation is CASWLAGGTDTQYF.

The rearrangement links TRBV28 to TRBJ2-7, with D unresolved. Trimming shortened V by 3 bases and J by 4 bases, and 4 bases separated the two germline ends. CDR1 is MDHEN, CDR2 SYDVKM, per germline. CDR3 size: 11 residues. The CDR3 nucleotides read TGTGCCAGCAGTTTTGGTTACGAGCAGTACTTC. Its translation is CASSFGYEQYF.

V gene TRBV4-1 combines with J gene TRBJ1-4, with 8 bases matching TRBD1. Germline V gene data show CDR1 as MGHRA and CDR2 as YSYEKL. This CDR3 has 16 amino acids. V shed 4 bases, J shed 7 bases, and the junction held 11 bases outside the gene matches. CDR3 amino acids: CASSLRGQGQFEKLFF. CDR3 nucleotides: TGCGCCAGCAGCCTCCGTGGACAGGGACAATTTGAAAAACTGTTTTTT.

This chain connects TRBV6-1 to TRBJ2-3; the match to TRBD2 covers 7 bases. With 0 bases clipped from V and 3 bases from J, the junction kept 0 bases outside the gene matches. The CDR3 consists of 14 residues. The germline V gene has CDR1 MNHNS and CDR2 SASEGT. The CDR3, as DNA: TGTGCCAGCAGTGAAGCGGGGGGGACAGATACGCAGTATTTT. This sequence encodes CASSEAGGTDTQYF.

This chain connects TRBV25-1 to TRBJ2-5; TRBD1 or TRBD2 may be the D gene (5 bases each). Germline CDR1 MGHDK, CDR2 SYGVNS. CDR3 size: 16 residues. Trimming left V 3 bases short and J 5 bases short, with 19 bases between. CDR3 DNA: TGTGCCAGCAGTGATTTCCCGGGACGGGGTGTGGAGACCCAGTACTTC. This codes for CASSDFPGRGVETQYF.

The chain uses TRBV19 and TRBJ1-5; D is undetermined. This CDR3 is 14 amino acids long. V was clipped by 4 bases and J by 0 bases, with 7 bases between them. Germline V CDR1 and CDR2: LNHDA, SQIVND (reference sequence). The CDR3 is CASSTLNSNQPQHF. In nucleotides, the CDR3 is TGTGCCAGTAGTACGCTTAATAGCAATCAGCCCCAGCATTTT.

This clone was recorded a few times. J is TRBJ1-2 and V is TRBV15; D is unclear. Deletions cut 3 bases from V and 6 bases from J, with 14 bases between. Germline loops: CDR1 LNHNV, CDR2 YYDKDF (reference sequence). The CDR3 runs to 14 residues. The CDR3 DNA reads TGTGCCACCAGCAGTCGTACGACGGGAGATGGCTACACCTTC. It translates to CATSSRTTGDGYTF.

V usage is TRBV5-1 and J usage is TRBJ2-7; TRBD2 agrees at 9 bases. J lost 0 bases, V lost 7 bases, and 2 bases had no gene match. The CDR3 extends over 13 amino acids. Germline V lookup: CDR1 SGHRS, CDR2 YFSETQ. The CDR3 loop reads CASQLAGSYEQYF. DNA of the CDR3: TGCGCCAGCCAACTAGCGGGCTCCTACGAGCAGTACTTC.

V and J are TRBV13 and TRBJ2-3, with 7 bases that match TRBD1. The CDR3 is 16 residues long. The V segment lost 4 bases and the J segment 0 bases; nucleotides outside the gene matches: 7. Germline loops: CDR1 PRHDT, CDR2 FYEKMQ (reference sequence). The DNA for the CDR3 is TGTGCCAGCAGCTCCCGGGACAGTCCTAGCACAGATACGCAGTATTTT. This codes for CASSSRDSPSTDTQYF.

This clone was counted a few times. This chain links TRBV11-2 with TRBJ2-7, with D maybe TRBD2 (5 bases). V lost 5 bases and J 6 bases, leaving 8 bases between the germline ends. This CDR3 spans 11 amino acids. From germline, CDR1 is SGHAT and CDR2 FQNNGV. CDR3 nucleotide sequence: TGTGCCAGCAGCCTCAGCGGCGAGCAGTACTTC. Translated: CASSLSGEQYF.

J is TRBJ2-7 and V is TRBV7-2; D is undetermined. The ends were cut back, 5 bases at V and 1 base at J, with 12 bases in the middle. This CDR3 is built from 14 residues. In germline, CDR1 is SGHTA, CDR2 FQGNSA. The CDR3 DNA reads TGTGCCAGCAGCCCCGGTCTGGATTCCTACGAGCAGTACTTC. Protein sequence: CASSPGLDSYEQYF.

The V and J genes are TRBV10-2 and TRBJ2-5; D is perhaps TRBD1 (7 bases). The CDR3 length is 14 residues. Germline CDR1 WSHSY, CDR2 SAAADI. V was trimmed by 6 bases and J by 5 bases, leaving 16 bases between them. The CDR3 DNA reads as TGCGCCAGCAGGACAGGCCAGGGGGGCGAGACCCAGTACTTC. This gives the protein CASRTGQGGETQYF.

The chain links TRBV9 to TRBJ2-3, with 7 bases matching TRBD1. The J segment lost 8 bases and the V segment lost 4 bases, leaving 4 bases of the junction unmatched. The germline V gene encodes CDR1 SGDLS and CDR2 YYNGEE. The CDR3 covers 12 residues. The CDR3 loop is CASSTTGVTQYF. CDR3 DNA: TGTGCCAGCAGCACAACAGGGGTTACGCAGTATTTT.

The rearrangement uses TRBV10-2 and TRBJ1-5; maybe TRBD1 (5 bases). CDR3 length: 14 amino acids. CDR1 is WSHSY and CDR2 is SAAADI in the germline V gene. Trimming stripped 4 bases from V and 7 bases from J, with 14 bases between. CDR3 sequence (DNA): TGCGCCAGCAGTGGCCAGGGAGCTGAACAGCCCCAGCATTTT. It specifies CASSGQGAEQPQHF.

The rearrangement links TRBV6-5 to TRBJ2-1, with 12 nucleotides matching TRBD2. Germline V gene data show CDR1 as MNHEY and CDR2 as SVGAGI. With V trimmed by 5 bases and J by 8 bases, 1 base remained unmatched. There are 13 residues in the CDR3. CDR3 protein: CASSGLAGHEQFF. CDR3 sequence (DNA): TGTGCCAGCAGTGGACTAGCGGGGCATGAGCAGTTCTTC.